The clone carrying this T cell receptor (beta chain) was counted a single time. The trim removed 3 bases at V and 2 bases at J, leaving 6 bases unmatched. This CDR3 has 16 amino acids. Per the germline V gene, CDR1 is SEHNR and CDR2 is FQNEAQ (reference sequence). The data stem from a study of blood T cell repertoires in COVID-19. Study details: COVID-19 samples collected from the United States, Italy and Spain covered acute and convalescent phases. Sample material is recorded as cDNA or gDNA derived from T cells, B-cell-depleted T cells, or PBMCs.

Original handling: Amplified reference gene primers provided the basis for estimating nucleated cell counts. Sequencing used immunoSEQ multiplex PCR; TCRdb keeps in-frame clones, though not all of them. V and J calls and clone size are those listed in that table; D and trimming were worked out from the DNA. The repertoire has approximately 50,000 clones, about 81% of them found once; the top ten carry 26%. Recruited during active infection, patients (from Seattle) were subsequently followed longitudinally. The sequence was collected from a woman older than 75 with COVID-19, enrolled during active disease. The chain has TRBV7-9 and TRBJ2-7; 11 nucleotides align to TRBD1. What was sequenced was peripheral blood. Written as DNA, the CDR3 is TGTGCCAGCAGCTTTGGACCGGGACAGGGGGCCTACGAGCAGTACTTC. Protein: CASSFGPGQGAYEQYF.